This T cell receptor (beta chain) was obtained from a study of identical twins. cDNA carried unique molecular identifiers, and a universal primer site was added by template switching. Each CDR3 protein is one row after TCRdb ran MiXCR on the 5' RACE reads. The repertoire holds some 200,000 distinct CDR3 sequences, with 6.5% to 8.5% as singletons. Regarding the study as a whole: Cord blood's abundant beta clonotypes had fewer insertions, unlike memory repertoires. Conclusions rested on cross-sectional statistics rather than following the same donors.

CDR3 length equals 14 residues. CDR1 is DFQATT and CDR2 is SNEGSKA in the germline V gene (reference sequence). The V and J ends lost 3 bases and 4 bases respectively, with 15 bases between them. This clonotype was observed a handful of times. Its specificity is not known. The same specimen was also included in a second study, on yellow fever vaccine responses in identical twins. That paper notes: Convergence reportedly seemed to mark part of the twins' vaccine T cell response, with personalization marking the rest.

The sequence came from a woman in her late teens or twenties in good health. Specimen: memory (CD45RO+) T cells sorted from blood. The chain employs TRBV20-1 and TRBJ1-2; D may be TRBD1 (6 bases). The CDR3 here is CSARSSGHFYGYTF. Here the CDR3 DNA reads TGCAGTGCTAGGAGTTCGGGACACTTCTATGGCTACACCTTC.